This T cell receptor beta chain was identified in a study of post-analysis software for immune sequencing data. Points from the study as a whole: Patients had higher frequencies than controls of five TRBV segments, including TRBV5-6, TRBV5-1 and TRBV20-1.

With regard to this clonotype: Its antigen is not identified.

Sequencing libraries made from TCR beta cDNA carried unique molecular identifiers. Each CDR3 protein is one row after TCRdb ran MiXCR on the PCR reads. This table has some 690,000 distinct CDR3 sequences, around 27% appearing once. The V gene end was trimmed by 6 bases and the J gene end by 7 bases; junction bases not matched to a gene: 9. The germline V gene has CDR1 MNHEY and CDR2 SVGEGT. This CDR3 spans 16 amino acids. This chain uses TRBV6-2 or TRBV6-3 with TRBJ2-1, with TRBD2 matching 13 bases. The receptor comes from a girl between 10 and 17 years old with multiple sclerosis. The source material was blood. The DNA for the CDR3 is TGTGCCAGCAGCGTGTCGGGACTAGCGGGGCAGAATGAGCAGTTCTTC. It codes for CASSVSGLAGQNEQFF.